This entry lists 25 T cell receptor beta chains sequenced from one sample in a study of blood T cell repertoires in COVID-19. This table comes from immunoSEQ multiplex PCR, and its TCRdb copy is limited to in-frame clones, with some not included. The sample lists about 87,000 clones, roughly 75% seen once, with approximately 4.6% in the top ten. The sample taken for sequencing was peripheral blood. The receptor set was obtained from a woman aged 50 to 60 with acute or convalescent COVID-19.

V usage is TRBV4-1 and J usage is TRBJ1-4; D is ambiguous. CDR1 is MGHRA and CDR2 is YSYEKL in the germline V gene. The CDR3 has 15 amino acids. V dropped 0 bases and J dropped 3 bases, with 8 bases sitting between them. The CDR3 nucleotides are TGCGCCAGCAGCCAAGAAAGAGGCTCTAATGAAAAACTGTTTTTT. Translating gives CASSQERGSNEKLFF.

The genes are TRBV19 and TRBJ1-5; TRBD1 is a possible D gene (5 bases). CDR3 length equals 14 residues. The germline V and J ends were trimmed by 7 bases and 2 bases, with 12 bases remaining between them. Per the germline V gene, CDR1 is LNHDA and CDR2 is SQIVND (reference sequence). CDR3 DNA: TGTGCCAGTACTCAGGGAACCCGCAATCAGCCCCAGCATTTT. It translates to CASTQGTRNQPQHF.

This clone was picked up one time. The chain links TRBV19 to TRBJ1-2, with no clear D. Trimming left V 7 bases short and J 6 bases short, with 15 bases between. The germline V gene has CDR1 LNHDA and CDR2 SQIVND (reference sequence). This CDR3 is built from 13 residues. The CDR3 sequence: CASTERQRNGYTF. CDR3 DNA: TGTGCCAGTACGGAGCGGCAAAGAAATGGCTACACCTTC.

This clone was observed a few times. The V and J genes are TRBV7-9 and TRBJ2-4; 9 nucleotides match TRBD1. The CDR3 runs to 14 residues. Germline CDR1 is SEHNR and CDR2 is FQNEAQ (reference sequence). With V trimmed by 2 bases and J by 15 bases, 11 bases remained unmatched. This CDR3 is CASSLPTGGASMYF. The DNA of the CDR3 is TGTGCCAGCAGCTTACCTACAGGGGGCGCCTCCATGTACTTC.

The V call is TRBV7-9, the J call TRBJ2-5; 10 bases are shared with TRBD1. The CDR3 consists of 14 residues. J gave up 5 bases and V 5 bases, and 5 bases lay outside the gene matches. Germline CDR1 and CDR2: SEHNR and FQNEAQ (reference sequence). The CDR3 DNA follows: TGTGCCAGCAGCCTAGACAGGGGGCAGGAGACCCAGTACTTC. It codes for CASSLDRGQETQYF.

The V call is TRBV24-1, the J call TRBJ2-3, with TRBD1 as a possible D gene (6 bases). Germline lookup yields CDR1 KGHDR and CDR2 SFDVKD. The CDR3 has 13 residues. Trimming cost V 5 bases and J 9 bases, with 14 bases left between them. The CDR3 sequence: CATSVGSTGTQYF. The CDR3 nucleotides read TGTGCCACCAGTGTCGGTAGCACAGGGACGCAGTATTTT.

The V call is TRBV28, the J call TRBJ2-7; D not certain. Germline assignment: CDR1 MDHEN and CDR2 SYDVKM. CDR3 size: 11 residues. Trimming left V 4 bases short and J 3 bases short, with 4 bases between. CDR3 nucleotides: TGTGCCAGCAGTTCAAACTACGAGCAGTACTTC. Its translation: CASSSNYEQYF.

This rearrangement joins TRBV27 to TRBJ1-2, with 7 bases identical to TRBD1. With 7 bases clipped from V and 4 bases from J, the junction kept 9 bases outside the gene matches. This CDR3 has 14 residues. Per the germline V gene, CDR1 is MNHEY and CDR2 is SMNVEV (reference sequence). The DNA of the CDR3 is TGTGCCAGCAAATCCGCCGGGACAGTCTATGGCTACACCTTC. Protein sequence: CASKSAGTVYGYTF.

This clone was observed a few times. The chain combines TRBV2 with TRBJ1-5; weak D call: TRBD1 (6 bases). There are 15 residues in the CDR3. Trimming pared 6 bases from V and 4 bases from J, leaving 16 bases between. The germline CDR1 and CDR2 sequences are SNHLY and FYNNEI. The CDR3 nucleotides read TGTGCCAGCAGGTTGACAGGTTTTGCAAATCAGCCCCAGCATTTT. It is translated as CASRLTGFANQPQHF. Using reference TRBV2 and TRBJ1-5 for the parts outside the CDR3, the full variable domain is EPEVTQTPSHQVTQMGQEVILRCVPISNHLYFYWYRQILGQKVEFLVSFYNNEISEKSEIFDDQFSVERPDGSNFTLKIRSTKLEDSAMYFCASRLTGFANQPQHFGDGTRLSIL.

The chain employs TRBV5-1 and TRBJ2-5, with 8 positions matching TRBD2. Germline V gene lookup returns CDR1 SGHRS and CDR2 YFSETQ. The CDR3 sequence is 18 residues long. J lost 0 bases, V lost 0 bases, and 10 bases had no gene match. The CDR3: CASSLGRGAGVNQETQYF. DNA of the CDR3: TGCGCCAGCAGCTTGGGGAGGGGAGCGGGGGTAAACCAAGAGACCCAGTACTTC.

The DNA for the CDR3 is TGTGCCAGCAGCCAGACAGGGGCGGCTGGAAACACCATATATTTT. Amino acids: CASSQTGAAGNTIYF. The genes are TRBV4-2 and TRBJ1-3; TRBD1 aligns across 8 bases. This CDR3 has 15 amino acids. Trimming at V came to 3 bases and at J to 2 bases, leaving 3 bases not matched to a gene. The V gene's germline CDR1 is LGHNA and CDR2 YNFKEQ.

This clone was found a few times. V usage is TRBV28 and J usage is TRBJ1-2; D is unclear. The CDR3 contains 16 residues. Trimming took off 4 bases at V and 4 bases at J, with 19 bases between the two ends. The germline gives CDR1 MDHEN, CDR2 SYDVKM. Here the CDR3 reads CASSSPRRSLSYGYTF. DNA of the CDR3: TGTGCCAGCAGTTCCCCCCGGCGGAGTCTTAGCTATGGCTACACCTTC.

The chain carries TRBV5-4 and TRBJ2-7; D possibly corresponds to TRBD1 (6 bases). The V end lost 2 bases, the J end lost 1 base, and 16 bases lay between the germline ends. Germline CDR1 reads SGHNT; CDR2 reads YYREEE (reference sequence). The CDR3 is 16 amino acids. The CDR3 DNA reads TGTGCCAGCAGCTTAAGAGGACAGAAGACATCCTACGAGCAGTACTTC. This codes for CASSLRGQKTSYEQYF.

A few counts support this clone. The chain uses TRBV19 and TRBJ1-2; D remains ambiguous. The CDR3 contains 13 residues. V was shortened by 2 bases and J by 8 bases, with 12 bases between the two germline ends. Germline loops: CDR1 LNHDA, CDR2 SQIVND (reference sequence). For the CDR3, the DNA is TGTGCCAGTAGTATAACGACGGGGATAGGCTACACCTTC. Translation: CASSITTGIGYTF.

This clone showed up just once. The chain couples TRBV11-2 to TRBJ1-3; the D is unclear. The CDR3 contains 17 residues. V was cut by 4 bases and J by 0 bases, with 16 bases left in between. Germline CDR1 and CDR2: SGHAT and FQNNGV. The chain's CDR3 is CASSSLLPTDSGNTIYF. DNA for the CDR3: TGTGCCAGCAGCTCCCTTCTCCCTACCGACTCTGGAAACACCATATATTTT.

This sequence joins TRBV7-9 and TRBJ1-2; D gene unclear. Germline V lookup: CDR1 SEHNR, CDR2 FQNEAQ (reference sequence). Trimming removed 7 bases from V and 3 bases from J, with 15 bases in between. The CDR3 is 14 amino acids. The CDR3 sequence is CASTRVPGDYGYTF. CDR3 DNA: TGTGCCAGCACCCGCGTACCCGGGGACTATGGCTACACCTTC.

The chain employs TRBV7-9 and TRBJ1-1; possibly TRBD1 for D (6 bases). The V end lost 3 bases, the J end lost 5 bases, and 13 bases lay between the germline ends. The germline CDR1 and CDR2 sequences are SEHNR and FQNEAQ (reference sequence). The CDR3 extends over 14 amino acids. The CDR3 is CASSFYGGPTEAFF. In DNA, the CDR3 is TGTGCCAGCAGCTTCTACGGGGGGCCGACTGAAGCTTTCTTT. Variable domain in full (rest from reference TRBV7-9 and TRBJ1-1): DTGVSQNPRHKITKRGQNVTFRCDPISEHNRLYWYRQTLGQGPEFLTYFQNEAQLEKSRLLSDRFSAERPKGSFSTLEIQRTEQGDSAMYLCASSFYGGPTEAFFGQGTRLTVV.

A few counts support this clone. The chain carries TRBV6-4 and TRBJ2-7; 11 positions agree with TRBD1. CDR1 and CDR2 from the germline V gene are MRHNA and SNTAGT. The CDR3 is 15 residues long. Germline trimming cut 3 bases from V and 3 bases from J; bases unmatched to any gene: 4. This CDR3 is CASSELGTGGYEQYF. CDR3 nucleotides: TGTGCCAGCAGTGAATTAGGGACAGGGGGCTACGAGCAGTACTTC.

The chain uses TRBV6-5 and TRBJ1-2, with a weak D call TRBD1 (5 bases). The CDR3 contains 14 residues. Per the germline V gene, CDR1 is MNHEY and CDR2 is SVGAGI. The V gene lost 5 bases and the J gene lost 2 bases, with 12 bases spanning the gap. CDR3 DNA: TGTGCCAGCAGTCAACAGGCCGAAAACTATGGCTACACCTTC. Protein sequence: CASSQQAENYGYTF.

V is TRBV28 and J is TRBJ2-3, with 7 bases aligning to TRBD1. Germline V gene lookup returns CDR1 MDHEN and CDR2 SYDVKM. This CDR3 has 16 residues. With V trimmed by 5 bases and J by 5 bases, 13 bases remained unmatched. CDR3 nucleotides: TGTGCCAGCAGTCCTAGTGGGACAGCCGGACGAGATACGCAGTATTTT. Translating gives CASSPSGTAGRDTQYF.

The V and J genes are TRBV28 and TRBJ1-2; possible D gene TRBD1, 5 bases. This CDR3 spans 14 amino acids. The germline V and J ends were trimmed by 3 bases and 4 bases, with 12 bases remaining between them. CDR1 and CDR2 from the germline V gene are MDHEN and SYDVKM. In nucleotides, the CDR3 is TGTGCCAGCAGTTTTTTGGGGGGGAGCTATGGCTACACCTTC. It translates to CASSFLGGSYGYTF.

The rearrangement joins TRBV2 to TRBJ1-1; 10 bases align to TRBD1. From germline, CDR1 is SNHLY and CDR2 FYNNEI. V shed 4 bases and J 6 bases; nucleotides not matched to a gene: 5. The CDR3 runs to 14 residues. CDR3 nucleotide sequence: TGTGCCAGCAGTGGGGACAGGGGAGGGGCTGAAGCTTTCTTT. It is translated as CASSGDRGGAEAFF. Full variable domain (missing parts from reference TRBV2 and TRBJ1-1): EPEVTQTPSHQVTQMGQEVILRCVPISNHLYFYWYRQILGQKVEFLVSFYNNEISEKSEIFDDQFSVERPDGSNFTLKIRSTKLEDSAMYFCASSGDRGGAEAFFGQGTRLTVV.

This chain uses TRBV7-2 with TRBJ2-1; perhaps TRBD1 as D (6 bases). The CDR3 has 16 amino acids. The V gene's germline CDR1 is SGHTA and CDR2 FQGNSA. V lost 1 base, J lost 1 base, and 11 bases lay in between. DNA of the CDR3: TGTGCCAGCAGCTTAGGTTGGGGACATTCCTACAATGAGCAGTTCTTC. It specifies CASSLGWGHSYNEQFF.

The chain is built from TRBV12-3 or TRBV12-4 and TRBJ1-1; D is undetermined. Deletions cut 6 bases from V and 7 bases from J, with 9 bases between. The CDR3 length is 11 residues. CDR3 bases: TGTGCCAGCAGCATAACCTATGAAGCTTTCTTT. Residues: CASSITYEAFF.

The V gene is TRBV28, the J gene TRBJ2-1, with D possibly being TRBD2 (6 bases). The CDR3 length is 14 residues. V dropped 7 bases and J dropped 3 bases, with 13 bases sitting between them. CDR1 and CDR2 from the germline V gene are MDHEN and SYDVKM. The CDR3 spells CASTQPGGYNEQFF. The CDR3 DNA reads as TGTGCCAGCACTCAACCCGGGGGCTACAATGAGCAGTTCTTC.